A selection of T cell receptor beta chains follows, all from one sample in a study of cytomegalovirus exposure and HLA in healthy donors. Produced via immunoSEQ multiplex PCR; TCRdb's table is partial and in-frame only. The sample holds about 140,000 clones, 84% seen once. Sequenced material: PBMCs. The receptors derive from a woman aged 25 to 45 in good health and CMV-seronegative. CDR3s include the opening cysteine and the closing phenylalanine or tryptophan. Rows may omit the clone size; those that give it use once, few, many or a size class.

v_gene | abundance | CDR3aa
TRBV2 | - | CASRGTVNTGELFF
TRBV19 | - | CASSIRRGPGNTIYF
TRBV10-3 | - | CASGGANVLTF
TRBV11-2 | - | CASTISGTGTSPLHF
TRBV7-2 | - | CASSLVRGFSYEQYF
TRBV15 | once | CATSRESSYEQYF
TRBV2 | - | CATSGLAKETQYF
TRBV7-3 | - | CASSLSQGAGGYTF
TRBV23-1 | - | CASPGHPNYGYTF
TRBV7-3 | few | CASSLSSGGAFEQFF
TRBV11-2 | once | CASSLFGSGSPLHF
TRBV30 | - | CAWSVGRDSYEQYF
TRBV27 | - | CASSFFGRGGGGELFF
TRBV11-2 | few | CASADRGVGTEAFF
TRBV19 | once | CASSIGGQIASSPLHF
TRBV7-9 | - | CASSNRSYNEQFF
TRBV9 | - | CASSAQNRDSKQFF
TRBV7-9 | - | CASSLEQPNYGYTF
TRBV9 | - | CASSVLPTGSAGELFF
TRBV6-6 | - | CASTQGPGSYEQYF
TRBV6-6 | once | CASSSLGGYQPQHF
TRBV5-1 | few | CASSLAGQGLANDEQFF
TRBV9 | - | CASSQGPTYEQYF
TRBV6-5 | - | CASSYVQGNNSPLHF
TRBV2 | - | CASSEEGAKVETQYF
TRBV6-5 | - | CASSSYSGSYEQYF
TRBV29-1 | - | CSAQLVWGTDTQYF
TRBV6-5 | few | CASSPETGDYGYTF
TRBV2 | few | CASRGQGEAYGYTF
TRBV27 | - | CASSYAGAVITGELFF
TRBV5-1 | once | CASRSKAGSGNTIYF
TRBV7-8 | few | CASSLAFGFTSTQPQHF
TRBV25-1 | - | CASSETTGYNEKLFF
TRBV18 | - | CASSPGQVRGHEQYF
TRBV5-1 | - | CASSLDGTKGPYEQYF
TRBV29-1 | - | CSVEVVAGSEQYF
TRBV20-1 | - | CSASWRPEQYF
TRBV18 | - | CASSLTATSYEQYF
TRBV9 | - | CASSSGGGLGYYEQYF
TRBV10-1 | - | CASSETGGAGEQYF
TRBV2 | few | CASSEASGQGTEKLFF
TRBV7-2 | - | CASSLQGVNTQYF
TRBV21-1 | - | CASSKPGTSGGAGELFF
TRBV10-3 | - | CAISPGLAGGEQFF
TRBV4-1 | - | CASSRDYGNTEAFF
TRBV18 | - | CASSEQGASGNTIYF
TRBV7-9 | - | CASSRGGRETQYF